The 27 T cell receptor beta chains given below trace back to one sample, sequenced in a study of blood T cell repertoires in COVID-19. The repertoire was sequenced with immunoSEQ multiplex PCR; TCRdb's copy has only in-frame clones and lacks some. Among fewer than 100,000 clones listed, roughly 88% were seen once. Material: peripheral blood. These receptors were taken from a human donor in a cohort sampled during active COVID-19.

CDR3 sequence: CASSPGRARDTEAFF. CDR3 sequence (DNA): TGCGCCAGCAGCCCGGGGAGGGCGAGGGACACTGAAGCTTTCTTT. The genes are TRBV5-1 and TRBJ1-1; D unresolved. CDR1 and CDR2 from the germline V gene are SGHRS and YFSETQ. Trimming removed 4 bases from V and 3 bases from J, with 16 bases in between. This CDR3 is 15 amino acids long.

The chain uses TRBV29-1 and TRBJ1-1, with TRBD1 matching over 10 bases. V shed 3 bases, J shed 6 bases, and the junction held 4 bases outside the gene matches. This CDR3 spans 13 amino acids. Germline CDR1 reads SQVTM; CDR2 reads ANQGSEA. DNA for the CDR3: TGCAGCGTTGAGGGACAGGGGTGGGCTGAAGCTTTCTTT. Translation gives CSVEGQGWAEAFF. Filled out from reference TRBV29-1 and TRBJ1-1, the complete variable domain reads SAVISQKPSRDICQRGTSLTIQCQVDSQVTMMFWYRQQPGQSLTLIATANQGSEATYESGFVIDKFPISRPNLTFSTLTVSNMSPEDSSIYLCSVEGQGWAEAFFGQGTRLTVV.

The chain carries TRBV4-1 and TRBJ2-7; 12 nucleotides line up with TRBD2. Unmatched junction bases numbered 6, after V lost 3 bases and J lost 3 bases. There are 16 residues in the CDR3. Per germline, CDR1 MGHRA and CDR2 YSYEKL. Here the CDR3 DNA reads TGCGCCAGCAGCCAGGTGACTAGCGGGGGCTTCTACGAGCAGTACTTC. This sequence encodes CASSQVTSGGFYEQYF.

V gene TRBV15 combines with J gene TRBJ2-5; 7 positions agree with TRBD1. V lost 1 base and J lost 4; bases outside the gene matches: 6. The length of the CDR3 is 15 residues. Germline assignment: CDR1 LNHNV and CDR2 YYDKDF (reference sequence). This CDR3 is CATSRAPGQLETQYF. The CDR3 DNA is TGTGCCACCAGCAGAGCACCGGGACAGTTAGAGACCCAGTACTTC.

The chain is built from TRBV28 and TRBJ1-5; no definite D call. Germline assignment: CDR1 MDHEN and CDR2 SYDVKM. The V end lost 7 bases, the J end lost 5 bases, and 18 bases lay between the germline ends. The CDR3 is 15 amino acids. CDR3: CASNGRLRKYQPQHF. CDR3 in DNA: TGTGCCAGCAATGGGAGACTACGAAAGTATCAGCCCCAGCATTTT. Filled out from reference TRBV28 and TRBJ1-5, the complete variable domain reads DVKVTQSSRYLVKRTGEKVFLECVQDMDHENMFWYRQDPGLGLRLIYFSYDVKMKEKGDIPEGYSVSREKKERFSLILESASTNQTSMYLCASNGRLRKYQPQHFGDGTRLSIL.

V is TRBV2 and J is TRBJ2-4, with TRBD1 matching over 9 bases. This CDR3 is 14 amino acids long. CDR1 and CDR2 (germline): SNHLY, FYNNEI. V was clipped by 9 bases and J by 6 bases; unmatched bases: 9. The CDR3 DNA reads TGTGCCAGTCAAACAGGGGGCTCCGGAAACATTCAGTACTTC. Translating gives CASQTGGSGNIQYF.

The gene calls are TRBV3-1 (or the pseudogene TRBV3-2) and TRBJ1-1; TRBD1 matches at 9 bases. Germline CDR1 LGHDT, CDR2 YNNKEL (reference sequence). The V gene end was trimmed by 4 bases and the J gene end by 3 bases; junction bases not matched to a gene: 6. CDR3 length: 15 amino acids. In nucleotides, the CDR3 is TGTGCCAGCAGCCTTGGGACAGGGAGTGACACTGAAGCTTTCTTT. Residues: CASSLGTGSDTEAFF.

The chain links TRBV5-5 to TRBJ1-5, with unresolved D. The V gene lost 1 base and the J gene lost 4 bases, with 9 bases spanning the gap. CDR1 is SGHKS, CDR2 YYEKEE, per germline (reference sequence). This CDR3 is built from 14 residues. Written as DNA, the CDR3 is TGTGCCAGCAGCTTGAAACACACAAATCAGCCCCAGCATTTT. This gives the protein CASSLKHTNQPQHF.

The V gene is TRBV30, the J gene TRBJ1-4; D gene uncertain. CDR3 size: 13 residues. The V and J ends lost 4 bases and 4 bases respectively, with 10 bases between them. CDR1 is GTSNPN and CDR2 is SVGIG in the germline V gene (reference sequence). The CDR3 loop reads CAWNRANNEKLFF. CDR3 DNA sequence: TGTGCCTGGAATAGAGCGAATAATGAAAAACTGTTTTTT. Full variable domain (rest looked up from reference TRBV30 and TRBJ1-4): SQTIHQWPATLVQPVGSPLSLECTVEGTSNPNLYWYRQAAGRGLQLLFYSVGIGQISSEVPQNLSASRPQDRQFILSSKKLLLSDSGFYLCAWNRANNEKLFFGSGTQLSVL.

The rearrangement links TRBV4-1 to TRBJ1-2; weak D call: TRBD1 (6 bases). The V end was cut by 4 bases, the J end by 3 bases, with 15 bases between. Germline V gives CDR1 MGHRA, CDR2 YSYEKL. The CDR3 loop spans 15 amino acids. CDR3 in DNA: TGCGCCAGCAGCCTGCTATTCGGGGGGCACTATGGCTACACCTTC. Translation gives CASSLLFGGHYGYTF.

The chain links TRBV12-3 or TRBV12-4 to TRBJ2-7; no firm D call. V lost 3 bases, J lost 4 bases, and 10 bases lay in between. The CDR3 totals 13 residues. CDR3 nucleotides: TGTGCCAGCAGTTTGAGCCACAGTTACGAGCAGTACTTC. This codes for CASSLSHSYEQYF.

V gene TRBV7-9 combines with J gene TRBJ1-1, with TRBD1 as a possible D gene (6 bases). The CDR3 extends over 11 amino acids. Germline assignment: CDR1 SEHNR and CDR2 FQNEAQ (reference sequence). V was cut by 5 bases and J by 8 bases, with 9 bases left in between. DNA for the CDR3: TGTGCCAGCAGCCACGGGACAGAAGCTTTCTTT. Translation: CASSHGTEAFF.

This CDR3 is CASSGQGKSAETQYF. The CDR3 DNA reads as TGTGCCAGCAGTGGACAGGGGAAGTCCGCGGAGACCCAGTACTTC. This chain links TRBV6-2 or TRBV6-3 with TRBJ2-5, with 9 bases fitting TRBD1. The CDR3 consists of 15 residues. CDR1 and CDR2 (germline): MNHEY, SVGEGT. V shed 5 bases, J shed 5 bases, and the junction held 9 bases outside the gene matches.

This chain links TRBV11-3 with TRBJ2-7; 11 bases fit TRBD2. This CDR3 contains 16 residues. CDR1 is SGHNT, CDR2 YENEEA, per germline. V was clipped by 6 bases and J by 3 bases; unmatched bases: 10. The CDR3 DNA reads as TGTGCCAGCAGTCCGGTAAAGACTAGCGGGAACTACGAGCAGTACTTC. Translation gives CASSPVKTSGNYEQYF.

The chain links TRBV14 to TRBJ2-2; possibly TRBD1 for D (5 bases). This CDR3 region has 16 residues. Germline V lookup: CDR1 SGHDN, CDR2 FVKESK. V gave up 4 bases and J gave up 1 base, with 13 bases separating them. CDR3 sequence reads: CASSPIGQGNTGELFF. In DNA, the CDR3 is TGTGCCAGCAGCCCCATCGGCCAGGGGAACACCGGGGAGCTGTTTTTT.

This chain joins TRBV15 and TRBJ2-3, with D unclear. Deletions cut 0 bases from V and 2 bases from J, with 9 bases between. Germline V gene sequence: CDR1 LNHNV, CDR2 YYDKDF (reference sequence). CDR3 size: 15 residues. This CDR3 is CATSRDSTFTDTQYF. The CDR3 nucleotides are TGTGCCACCAGCAGAGACTCAACTTTCACAGATACGCAGTATTTT.

V usage is TRBV9 and J usage is TRBJ2-7; D might be TRBD1 (6 bases). The length of the CDR3 is 14 residues. CDR1 is SGDLS, CDR2 YYNGEE, per germline. V shed 2 bases and J shed 2 bases, with 11 bases lying between them. CDR3 sequence (DNA): TGTGCCAGCAGCGTTGGGGGCAGCACCTACGAGCAGTACTTC. Its translation: CASSVGGSTYEQYF.

This clone was recorded only once. The chain recombines TRBV7-2 with TRBJ2-7; 8 bases line up with TRBD2. Germline V gives CDR1 SGHTA, CDR2 FQGNSA. This CDR3 is built from 15 residues. J was trimmed by 2 bases and V by 1 base; bases with no gene match: 4. The chain's CDR3 is CASSLVAGGAYEQYF. DNA of the CDR3: TGTGCCAGCAGCTTAGTTGCCGGGGGGGCCTACGAGCAGTACTTC.

This clone was seen only once. The V call is TRBV9, the J call TRBJ2-1; 10 bases are a match to TRBD2. The V segment lost 2 bases and the J segment 4 bases; nucleotides outside the gene matches: 3. The CDR3 length is 15 residues. The germline V gene encodes CDR1 SGDLS and CDR2 YYNGEE. The CDR3 loop is CASSVLAGEYNEQFF. The CDR3 DNA reads as TGTGCCAGCAGCGTCCTAGCGGGGGAGTACAATGAGCAGTTCTTC.

This chain uses TRBV5-4 with TRBJ2-6, with 7 bases fitting TRBD2. CDR3 length: 17 residues. Trimming at V came to 3 bases and at J to 1 base, leaving 7 bases not matched to a gene. Germline assignment: CDR1 SGHNT and CDR2 YYREEE (reference sequence). The CDR3 region has the DNA TGTGCCAGCAGCTCCGCCGGGGGGACGTCTGGGGCCAACGTCCTGACTTTC. Translated, it gives CASSSAGGTSGANVLTF.

This chain connects TRBV7-8 to TRBJ1-1; 9 bases align to TRBD1. Germline V gene data show CDR1 as SGHVS and CDR2 as FQNEAQ. This CDR3 comprises 14 residues. Trimming removed 5 bases from V and 10 bases from J; junction bases left unmatched: 11. The CDR3 nucleotides are TGTGCCAGCAGCCCCTTTGGACAGGGGACGCGAGCTTTCTTT. This encodes CASSPFGQGTRAFF.

The rearrangement joins TRBV27 to TRBJ2-3; D remains unclear. Trimming pared 1 base from V and 1 base from J, leaving 6 bases between. Germline V gene sequence: CDR1 MNHEY, CDR2 SMNVEV (reference sequence). CDR3 length equals 14 residues. In DNA form, the CDR3 reads TGTGCCAGCAGTTTATGGGCAGGCACAGATACGCAGTATTTT. It yields the protein CASSLWAGTDTQYF.

This chain joins TRBV19 and TRBJ2-7, with D possibly being TRBD1 (5 bases). V gave up 7 bases and J gave up 1 base, with 17 bases separating them. The CDR3 contains 15 residues. Germline V gene sequence: CDR1 LNHDA, CDR2 SQIVND (reference sequence). The CDR3 DNA sequence: TGTGCCAGTAAGCTAGGGGCAGGCCCTTCCTACGAGCAGTACTTC. It specifies CASKLGAGPSYEQYF.

The chain uses TRBV11-2 and TRBJ2-2, with 8 bases lining up with TRBD1. The CDR3 runs to 16 residues. From germline, CDR1 is SGHAT and CDR2 FQNNGV. V dropped 0 bases and J dropped 8; count of bases not matched to a gene: 8. CDR3 bases: TGTGCCAGCAGCTTAGATCCCGGCAGGGGGCTAGGGGAGCTGTTTTTT. Residues: CASSLDPGRGLGELFF.

In DNA form, the CDR3 reads TGTGCCAGCTCACGGCAGGCAAGCTCTGGGGCCAACGTCCTGACTTTC. It encodes CASSRQASSGANVLTF. V and J are TRBV18 and TRBJ2-6, with unresolved D. Germline CDR1 and CDR2: KGHSH and LQKENI. This CDR3 spans 16 amino acids. Trimming left V 4 bases short and J 0 bases short, with 10 bases between. The full variable domain, in which reference TRBV18 and TRBJ2-6 provide the parts outside the CDR3, is NAGVMQNPRHLVRRRGQEARLRCSPMKGHSHVYWYRQLPEEGLKFMVYLQKENIIDESGMPKERFSAEFPKEGPSILRIQQVVRGDSAAYFCASSRQASSGANVLTFGAGSRLTVL.

This sequence joins TRBV18 and TRBJ2-7; no clear D. This CDR3 spans 13 amino acids. V lost 4 bases and J lost 3, with 10 bases in between. CDR1 and CDR2 (germline): KGHSH, LQKENI. The CDR3 here is CASSRDRSYEQYF. In DNA form, the CDR3 reads TGTGCCAGCTCACGAGATAGAAGCTACGAGCAGTACTTC.

This chain links TRBV7-3 with TRBJ1-3, with 10 nucleotides matching TRBD1. This CDR3 contains 15 residues. Germline loops: CDR1 SGHTA, CDR2 FQGTGA. The ends lost 5 bases at V and 3 bases at J; junction bases unmatched: 4. The CDR3 reads CASSRTGGVGNTIYF. The CDR3 DNA follows: TGTGCCAGCAGCCGGACAGGGGGGGTTGGAAACACCATATATTTT.